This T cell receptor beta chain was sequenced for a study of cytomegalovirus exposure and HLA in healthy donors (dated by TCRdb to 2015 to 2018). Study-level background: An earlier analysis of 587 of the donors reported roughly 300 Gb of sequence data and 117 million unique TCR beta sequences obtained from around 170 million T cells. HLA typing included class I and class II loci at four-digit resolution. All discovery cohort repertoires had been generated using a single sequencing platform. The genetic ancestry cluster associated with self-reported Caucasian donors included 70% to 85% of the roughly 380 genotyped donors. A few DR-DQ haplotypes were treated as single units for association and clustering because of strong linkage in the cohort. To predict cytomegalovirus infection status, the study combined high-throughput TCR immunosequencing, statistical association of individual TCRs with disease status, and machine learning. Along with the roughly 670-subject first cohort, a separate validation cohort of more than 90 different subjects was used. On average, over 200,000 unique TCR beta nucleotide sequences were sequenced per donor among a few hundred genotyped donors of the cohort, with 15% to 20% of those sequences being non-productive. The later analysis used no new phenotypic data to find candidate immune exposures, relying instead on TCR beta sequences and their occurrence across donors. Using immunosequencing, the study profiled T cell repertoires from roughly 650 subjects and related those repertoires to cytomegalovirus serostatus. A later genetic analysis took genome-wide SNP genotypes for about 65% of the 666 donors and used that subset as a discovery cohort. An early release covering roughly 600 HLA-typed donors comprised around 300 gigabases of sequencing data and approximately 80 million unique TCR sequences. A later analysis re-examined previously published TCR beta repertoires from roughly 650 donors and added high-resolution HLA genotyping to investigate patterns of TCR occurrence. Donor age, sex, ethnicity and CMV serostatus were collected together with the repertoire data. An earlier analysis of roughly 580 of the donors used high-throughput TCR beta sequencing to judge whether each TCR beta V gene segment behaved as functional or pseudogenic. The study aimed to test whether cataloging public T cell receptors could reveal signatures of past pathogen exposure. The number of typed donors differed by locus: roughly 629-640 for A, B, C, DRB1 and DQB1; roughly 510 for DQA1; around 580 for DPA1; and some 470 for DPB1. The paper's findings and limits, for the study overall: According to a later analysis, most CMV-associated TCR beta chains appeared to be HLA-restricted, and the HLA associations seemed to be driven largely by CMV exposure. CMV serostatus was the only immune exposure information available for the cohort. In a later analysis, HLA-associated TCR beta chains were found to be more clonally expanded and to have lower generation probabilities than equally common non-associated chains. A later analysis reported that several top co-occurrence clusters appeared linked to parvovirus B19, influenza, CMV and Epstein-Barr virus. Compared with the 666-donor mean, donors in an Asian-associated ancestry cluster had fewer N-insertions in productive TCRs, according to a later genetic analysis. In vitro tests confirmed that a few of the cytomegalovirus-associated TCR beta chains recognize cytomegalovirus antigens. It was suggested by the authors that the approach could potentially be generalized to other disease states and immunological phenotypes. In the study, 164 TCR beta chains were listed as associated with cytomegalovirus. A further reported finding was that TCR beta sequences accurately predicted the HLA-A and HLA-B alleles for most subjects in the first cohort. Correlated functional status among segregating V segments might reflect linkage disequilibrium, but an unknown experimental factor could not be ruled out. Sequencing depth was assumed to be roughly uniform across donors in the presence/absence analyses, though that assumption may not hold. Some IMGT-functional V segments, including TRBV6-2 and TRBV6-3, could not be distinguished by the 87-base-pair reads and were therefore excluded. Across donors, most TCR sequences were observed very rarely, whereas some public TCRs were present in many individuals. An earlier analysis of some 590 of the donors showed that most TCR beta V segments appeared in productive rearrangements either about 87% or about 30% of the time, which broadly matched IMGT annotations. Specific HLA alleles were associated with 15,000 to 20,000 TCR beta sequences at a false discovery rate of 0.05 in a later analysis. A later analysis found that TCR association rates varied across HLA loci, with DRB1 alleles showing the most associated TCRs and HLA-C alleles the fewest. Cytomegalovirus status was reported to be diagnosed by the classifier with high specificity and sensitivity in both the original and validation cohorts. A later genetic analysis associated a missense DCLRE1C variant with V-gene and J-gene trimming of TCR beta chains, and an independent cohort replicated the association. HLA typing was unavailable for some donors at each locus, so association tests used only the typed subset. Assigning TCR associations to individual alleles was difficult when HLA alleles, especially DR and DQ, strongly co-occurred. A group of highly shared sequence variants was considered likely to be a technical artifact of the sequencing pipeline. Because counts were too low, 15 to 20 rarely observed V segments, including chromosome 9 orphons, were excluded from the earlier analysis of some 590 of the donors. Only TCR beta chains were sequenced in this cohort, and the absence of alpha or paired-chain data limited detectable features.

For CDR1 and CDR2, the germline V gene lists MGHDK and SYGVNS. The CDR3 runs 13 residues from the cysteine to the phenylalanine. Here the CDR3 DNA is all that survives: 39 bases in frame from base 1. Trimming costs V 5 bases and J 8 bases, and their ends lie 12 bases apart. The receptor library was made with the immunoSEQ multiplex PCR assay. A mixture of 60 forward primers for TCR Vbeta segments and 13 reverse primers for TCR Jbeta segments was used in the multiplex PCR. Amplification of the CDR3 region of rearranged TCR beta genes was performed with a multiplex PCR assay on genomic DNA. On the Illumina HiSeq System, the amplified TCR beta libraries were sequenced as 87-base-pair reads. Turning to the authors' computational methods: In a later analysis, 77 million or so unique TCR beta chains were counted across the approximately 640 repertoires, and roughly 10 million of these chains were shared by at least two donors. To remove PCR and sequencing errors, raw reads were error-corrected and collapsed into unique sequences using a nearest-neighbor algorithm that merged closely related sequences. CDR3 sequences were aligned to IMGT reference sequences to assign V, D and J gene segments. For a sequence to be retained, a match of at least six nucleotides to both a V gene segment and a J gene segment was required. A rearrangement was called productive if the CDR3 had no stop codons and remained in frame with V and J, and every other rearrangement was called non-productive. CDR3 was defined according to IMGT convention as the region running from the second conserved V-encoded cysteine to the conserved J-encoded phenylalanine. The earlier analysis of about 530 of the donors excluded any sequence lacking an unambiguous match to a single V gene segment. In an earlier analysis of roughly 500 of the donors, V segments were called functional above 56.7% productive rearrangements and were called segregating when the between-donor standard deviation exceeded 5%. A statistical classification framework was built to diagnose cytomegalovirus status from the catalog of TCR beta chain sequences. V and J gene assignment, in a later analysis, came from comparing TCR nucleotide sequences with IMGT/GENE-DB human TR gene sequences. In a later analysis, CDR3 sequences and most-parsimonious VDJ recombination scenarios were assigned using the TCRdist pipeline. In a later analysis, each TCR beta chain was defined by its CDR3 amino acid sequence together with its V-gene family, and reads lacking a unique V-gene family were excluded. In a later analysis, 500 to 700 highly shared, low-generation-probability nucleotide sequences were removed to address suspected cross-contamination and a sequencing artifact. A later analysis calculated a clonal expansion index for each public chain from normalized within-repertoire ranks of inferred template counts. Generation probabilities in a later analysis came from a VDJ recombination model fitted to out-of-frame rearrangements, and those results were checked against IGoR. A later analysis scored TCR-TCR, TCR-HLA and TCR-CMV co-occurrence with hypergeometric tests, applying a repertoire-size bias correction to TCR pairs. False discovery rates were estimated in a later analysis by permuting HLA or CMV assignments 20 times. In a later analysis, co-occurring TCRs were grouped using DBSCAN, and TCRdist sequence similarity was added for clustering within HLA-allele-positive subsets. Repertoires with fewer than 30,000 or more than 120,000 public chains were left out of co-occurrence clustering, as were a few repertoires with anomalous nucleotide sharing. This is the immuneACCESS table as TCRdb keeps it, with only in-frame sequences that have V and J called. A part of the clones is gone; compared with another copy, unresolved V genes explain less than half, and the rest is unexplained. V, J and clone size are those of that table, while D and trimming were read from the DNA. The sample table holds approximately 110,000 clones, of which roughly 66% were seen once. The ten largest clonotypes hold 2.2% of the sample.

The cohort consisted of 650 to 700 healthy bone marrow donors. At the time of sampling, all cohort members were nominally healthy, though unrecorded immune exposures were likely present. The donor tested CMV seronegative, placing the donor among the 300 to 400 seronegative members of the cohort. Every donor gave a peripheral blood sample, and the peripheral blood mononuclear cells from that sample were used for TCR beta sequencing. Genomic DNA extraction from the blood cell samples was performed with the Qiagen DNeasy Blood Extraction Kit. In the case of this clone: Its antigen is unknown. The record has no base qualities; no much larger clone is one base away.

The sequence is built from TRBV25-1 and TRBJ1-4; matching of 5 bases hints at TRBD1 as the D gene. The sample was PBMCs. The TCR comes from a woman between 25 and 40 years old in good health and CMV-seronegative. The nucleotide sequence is TGTGCCAGCAGTATGGGCGGGGACGAAAAACTGTTTTTT. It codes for CASSMGGDEKLFF.